The 18 T cell receptor beta chains reported below all come from one sample, sequenced in a study of control samples from healthy donors and cancer patients. Only in-frame clones appear in the TCRdb table, and some are missing; sequencing was by immunoSEQ multiplex PCR. The table includes roughly 120,000 clones, over 85% detected once. Sequencing was carried out using blood. The receptors come from a man younger than 45 in good health.

The chain recombines TRBV3-1 (or the pseudogene TRBV3-2) with TRBJ1-2; possibly TRBD1 for D (6 bases). This CDR3 is built from 16 residues. The V and J ends lost 5 bases and 4 bases respectively, with 20 bases between them. CDR1 and CDR2 (germline): LGHDT, YNNKEL (reference sequence). This chain's CDR3 is CASSLNRDVFVYGYTF. The CDR3 DNA sequence: TGTGCCAGCAGCTTAAACAGGGATGTGTTCGTCTATGGCTACACCTTC.

The chain joins TRBV6-2 or TRBV6-3 to TRBJ2-7; weak D call: TRBD2 (5 bases). The germline V gene has CDR1 MNHEY and CDR2 SVGEGT. The germline V and J ends were trimmed by 2 bases and 1 base, with 6 bases remaining between them. The CDR3 is made up of 13 amino acids. In DNA, the CDR3 is TGTGCCAGCAGTTACGGGGAGTCCTACGAGCAGTACTTC. It codes for CASSYGESYEQYF.

The chain has TRBV9 and TRBJ2-1; 9 bases map to TRBD2. CDR1 is SGDLS, CDR2 YYNGEE, per germline. This CDR3 contains 16 residues. Unmatched junction bases numbered 9, after V lost 0 bases and J lost 8 bases. CDR3 DNA sequence: TGTGCCAGCAGCGTAGAAGGCGGGGGGGCCTCCGATGAGCAGTTCTTC. Protein product: CASSVEGGGASDEQFF.

The chain combines TRBV2 with TRBJ1-1, with D unclear. The germline V gene encodes CDR1 SNHLY and CDR2 FYNNEI. The CDR3 has 14 residues. The ends were cut back, 4 bases at V and 10 bases at J, with 19 bases in the middle. The DNA of the CDR3 is TGTGCCAGCAGTGGGTCCGGCGGCCCGAACGGAGCTTTCTTT. It is translated as CASSGSGGPNGAFF.

This chain connects TRBV6-5 to TRBJ2-3, with 7 bases that match TRBD1. Germline trimming cut 7 bases from V and 0 bases from J; bases unmatched to any gene: 4. Germline V gives CDR1 MNHEY, CDR2 SVGAGI. CDR3 size: 14 residues. The CDR3 is CASKGASSTDTQYF. Here the CDR3 DNA reads TGTGCCAGCAAGGGGGCATCTAGCACAGATACGCAGTATTTT.

The V gene is TRBV20-1, the J gene TRBJ1-6; D call uncertain. In germline, CDR1 is DFQATT, CDR2 SNEGSKA (reference sequence). The ends were cut back, 3 bases at V and 9 bases at J, with 0 bases in the middle. This CDR3 contains 9 residues. CDR3 in amino acids: CSASSPLHF. Here the CDR3 DNA reads TGCAGTGCTAGTTCACCCCTCCACTTT.

The CDR3 nucleotides read TGTGCCAGCAGTGAAGCACCGGAACGGGAGGATGAAGCTTTCTTT. Translating it yields CASSEAPEREDEAFF. The chain employs TRBV6-1 and TRBJ1-1; D remains unclear. The V end lost 0 bases, the J end lost 7 bases, and 15 bases lay between the germline ends. CDR1 and CDR2 (germline): MNHNS, SASEGT. CDR3 length equals 15 residues.

V gene TRBV5-4 combines with J gene TRBJ2-7; maybe TRBD1 (6 bases). The germline V gene has CDR1 SGHNT and CDR2 YYREEE (reference sequence). The CDR3 is 14 amino acids. Trimming stripped 3 bases from V and 3 bases from J, with 13 bases between. The chain's CDR3 is CASSSLDSSYEQYF. In nucleotides, the CDR3 is TGTGCCAGCAGCTCCCTGGACAGCAGCTACGAGCAGTACTTC.

The chain recombines TRBV5-1 with TRBJ2-3, with D perhaps TRBD1 (5 bases). Deletions cut 9 bases from V and 1 base from J, with 12 bases between. The CDR3 runs 13 residues. Per the germline V gene, CDR1 is SGHRS and CDR2 is YFSETQ. The DNA for the CDR3 is TGCGCCATACGGGCCAGGGGCACAGATACGCAGTATTTT. This sequence encodes CAIRARGTDTQYF.

V usage is TRBV24-1 and J usage is TRBJ2-7; D call uncertain. This CDR3 has 12 residues. In germline, CDR1 is KGHDR, CDR2 SFDVKD. Deletions cut 4 bases from V and 2 bases from J, with 5 bases between. CDR3 amino acids: CATSDRAYEQYF. The CDR3, as DNA: TGTGCCACCAGTGACCGTGCCTACGAGCAGTACTTC.

This chain connects TRBV7-9 to TRBJ2-7; 12 bases agree with TRBD2. Trimming removed 5 bases from V and 5 bases from J; junction bases left unmatched: 7. CDR1 and CDR2 from the germline V gene are SEHNR and FQNEAQ (reference sequence). The CDR3 spans 15 residues. CDR3: CASSGLAGGLHEQYF. DNA of the CDR3: TGTGCCAGCAGCGGCCTAGCGGGGGGGCTCCACGAGCAGTACTTC.

The chain carries TRBV6-5 and TRBJ1-2, with a possible D match to TRBD1 (6 bases). Trimming shortened V by 6 bases and J by 4 bases, and 15 bases separated the two germline ends. CDR1 and CDR2 (germline): MNHEY, SVGAGI. This CDR3 has 14 residues. The CDR3 loop reads CASSAGDLLYGYTF. The CDR3 DNA is TGTGCCAGCAGCGCAGGGGATCTACTCTATGGCTACACCTTC.

The rearrangement joins TRBV6-5 to TRBJ1-5, with D unresolved. The germline CDR1 and CDR2 sequences are MNHEY and SVGAGI. The CDR3 runs 13 residues. The ends were cut back, 6 bases at V and 2 bases at J, with 8 bases in the middle. This chain's CDR3 is CASRKVGNQPQHF. Written as DNA, the CDR3 is TGTGCCAGCAGGAAGGTTGGCAATCAGCCCCAGCATTTT.

As DNA, the CDR3 is TGTGCCAGCAGCCCCGAGGGTAGCGGGGGTATCTACGAGCAGTACTTC. Amino acid sequence: CASSPEGSGGIYEQYF. The chain employs TRBV14 and TRBJ2-7; 9 positions match TRBD2. CDR3 length equals 16 residues. CDR1 and CDR2 from the germline V gene are SGHDN and FVKESK. With V trimmed by 4 bases and J by 3 bases, 10 bases remained unmatched.

V is TRBV4-1 and J is TRBJ1-5; 7 bases are a match to TRBD1. Germline loops: CDR1 MGHRA, CDR2 YSYEKL. The CDR3 spans 15 residues. The trim removed 4 bases at V and 1 base at J, leaving 4 bases unmatched. The CDR3 nucleotides are TGCGCCAGCAGCCGAATACAGGGGAGCAATCAGCCCCAGCATTTT. Its translation: CASSRIQGSNQPQHF.

The chain joins TRBV6-1 to TRBJ2-2; the match to TRBD2 covers 7 bases. Germline V gene data show CDR1 as MNHNS and CDR2 as SASEGT. This CDR3 has 16 amino acids. Trimming took 4 bases from V and 0 from J; bases not matched to a gene: 5. The CDR3 sequence: CASSGLGGTNTGELFF. In DNA form, the CDR3 reads TGTGCCAGCAGTGGGTTGGGGGGGACGAACACCGGGGAGCTGTTTTTT.

In its sample, this clone was seen a few times. The chain links TRBV19 to TRBJ2-3; 10 bases line up with TRBD2. Germline V gene lookup returns CDR1 LNHDA and CDR2 SQIVND (reference sequence). Unmatched junction bases numbered 9, after V lost 5 bases and J lost 4 bases. The CDR3 contains 16 residues. CDR3 sequence reads: CASSRLAGDGADTQYF. CDR3 coding DNA: TGTGCCAGTAGTCGCCTAGCGGGAGACGGCGCAGATACGCAGTATTTT.

The chain uses TRBV5-5 and TRBJ2-3, with D uncertain. Germline V gene sequence: CDR1 SGHKS, CDR2 YYEKEE (reference sequence). The CDR3 has 19 residues. Trimming shortened V by 0 bases and J by 4 bases, and 24 bases separated the two germline ends. DNA of the CDR3: TGTGCCAGCAGCTTGGCTCTTCCAGGTAGATATTCAACGGCAGATACGCAGTATTTT. This encodes CASSLALPGRYSTADTQYF.